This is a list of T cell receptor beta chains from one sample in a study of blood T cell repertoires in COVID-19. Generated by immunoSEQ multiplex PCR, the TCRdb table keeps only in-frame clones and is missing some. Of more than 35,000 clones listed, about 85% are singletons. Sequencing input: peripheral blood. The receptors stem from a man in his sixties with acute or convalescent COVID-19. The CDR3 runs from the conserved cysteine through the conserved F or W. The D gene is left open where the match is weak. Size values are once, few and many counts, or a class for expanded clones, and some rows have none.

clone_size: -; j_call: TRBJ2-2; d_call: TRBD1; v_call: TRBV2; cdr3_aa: CASADRAATGELFF; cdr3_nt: TGTGCCAGCGCCGACAGGGCTGCCACCGGGGAGCTGTTTTTT
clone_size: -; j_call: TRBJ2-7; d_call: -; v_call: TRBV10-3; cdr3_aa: CATLDFDEQYF; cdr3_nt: TGTGCCACCCTTGACTTTGACGAGCAGTACTTC
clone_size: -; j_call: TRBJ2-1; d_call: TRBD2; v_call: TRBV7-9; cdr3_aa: CASSPTLGGSSYNEQFF; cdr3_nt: TGTGCCAGCTCGCCAACTCTTGGCGGGAGCTCCTACAATGAGCAGTTCTTC
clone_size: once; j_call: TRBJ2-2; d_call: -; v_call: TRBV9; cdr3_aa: CASSVGLASTGELFF; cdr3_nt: TGTGCCAGCAGCGTAGGGCTAGCGAGCACCGGGGAGCTGTTTTTT
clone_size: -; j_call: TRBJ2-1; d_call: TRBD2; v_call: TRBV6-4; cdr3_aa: CASSRLAGGVSNEQFF; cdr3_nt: TGTGCCAGCAGTCGACTAGCGGGAGGAGTGAGCAATGAGCAGTTCTTC
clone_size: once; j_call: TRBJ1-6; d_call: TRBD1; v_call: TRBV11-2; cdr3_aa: CASSDPGQGSPPLHF; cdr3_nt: TGTGCCAGCAGCGACCCGGGACAGGGCTCTCCCCCCCTCCACTTT
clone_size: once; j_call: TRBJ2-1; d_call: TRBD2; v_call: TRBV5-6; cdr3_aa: CASSLGTSGRKRNNEQFF; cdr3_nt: TGTGCCAGCAGCTTGGGGACTAGCGGGAGGAAAAGAAACAATGAGCAGTTCTTC
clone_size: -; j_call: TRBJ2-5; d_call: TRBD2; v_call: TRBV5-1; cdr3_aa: CASSLVAGGLQETQYF; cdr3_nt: TGCGCCAGCAGCTTGGTGGCGGGAGGGTTACAAGAGACCCAGTACTTC
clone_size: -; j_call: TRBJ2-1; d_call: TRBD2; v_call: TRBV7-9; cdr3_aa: CASSQTSVGNEQFF; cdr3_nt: TGTGCCAGCAGCCAGACTAGCGTAGGGAATGAGCAGTTCTTC
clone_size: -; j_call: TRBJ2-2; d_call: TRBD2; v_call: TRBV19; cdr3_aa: CASTLLAGGTGELFF; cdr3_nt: TGTGCCAGTACCTTACTAGCGGGAGGCACCGGGGAGCTGTTTTTT
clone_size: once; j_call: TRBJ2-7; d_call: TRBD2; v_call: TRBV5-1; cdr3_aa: CASSQETSGSYEQYF; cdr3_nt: TGCGCCAGCAGCCAGGAGACTAGCGGGAGTTACGAGCAGTACTTC
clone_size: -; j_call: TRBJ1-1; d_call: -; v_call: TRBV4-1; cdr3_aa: CASSPIGRAVNTEAFF; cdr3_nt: TGCGCCAGCAGCCCGATTGGCAGGGCCGTGAACACTGAAGCTTTCTTT
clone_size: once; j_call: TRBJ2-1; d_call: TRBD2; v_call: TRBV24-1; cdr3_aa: CATSDATSGSDEQFF; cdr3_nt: TGTGCCACCAGTGATGCGACTAGCGGGAGCGATGAGCAGTTCTTC
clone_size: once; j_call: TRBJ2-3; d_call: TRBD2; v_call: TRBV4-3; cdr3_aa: CASSQDATSGSTDTQYF; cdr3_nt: TGCGCCAGCAGCCAAGATGCGACTAGCGGGAGTACAGATACGCAGTATTTT
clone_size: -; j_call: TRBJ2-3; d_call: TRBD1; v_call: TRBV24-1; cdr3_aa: CATADRGTDTQYF; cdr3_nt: TGTGCCACAGCGGACAGGGGCACAGATACGCAGTATTTT